This TCR beta chain came from a study of early T cells in non-severe SARS-CoV-2 infection. The wider study: The chains were unpaired, and the sequenced material was bulk RNA from unsorted whole blood.

Germline V CDR1 and CDR2: MDHEN, SYDVKM. This CDR3 has 15 residues. J was trimmed by 5 bases and V by 2 bases; bases with no gene match: 5. Individual cDNA molecules received unique molecular identifiers. TCRdb independently ran MiXCR on the 5' RACE reads; one entry per CDR3 protein. The sample carries 80,000 to 95,000 distinct CDR3 sequences, around 15% recorded once. This clonotype was seen only once. This TCR was sampled from an adult who was a healthcare worker with PCR-confirmed SARS-CoV-2 infection or an uninfected control (not recorded which). Sequencing was performed on whole blood. The J gene is TRBJ2-3, the V gene TRBV28; TRBD2 matches at 9 bases. The CDR3: CASSLAGGPIDTQYF. The CDR3 bases are TGTGCCAGCAGTTTAGCGGGGGGGCCGATAGATACGCAGTATTTT.